A selection of T cell receptor beta chains follows, all from one sample in a study of T cells in Graves' hyperthyroidism and ophthalmopathy. Via MiXCR, TCRdb re-called the multiplex PCR reads, giving one row per CDR3 protein. The data contain around 500,000 distinct CDR3 sequences, approximately 15% of them singletons. The sequencing sample was made of blood. The source of these receptors is a woman younger than 30 with Graves' hyperthyroidism. The CDR3 runs from the conserved cysteine through the conserved F or W. A D gene is named only where the DNA matches it firmly. A clone size is listed for some rows: how often the clone was seen (once, few, many), or a class if it is expanded.

J gene | V gene | D gene | CDR3 length | clone size | CDR3 DNA | CDR3 protein
TRBJ1-5 | TRBV5-6 | TRBD1 | 14 | NA | TGTGCCAACAGCCAGACAGGGGCTGGGCAGCCCCAGCATTTT | CANSQTGAGQPQHF
TRBJ2-1 | TRBV9 | NA | 13 | many | TGTGCCAGCAGCACCCGAGGGGACGGTGAGCAGTTCTTC | CASSTRGDGEQFF
TRBJ2-5 | TRBV7-8 | TRBD1 | 16 | many | TGTGCCAGCAGCCCGAAAAGGACAGGGGGTATGGAGACCCAGTACTTC | CASSPKRTGGMETQYF
TRBJ1-1 | TRBV6-1 | NA | 12 | many | TGTGCCAGCAGTGAAGACCACTATGAAGCTTTCTTT | CASSEDHYEAFF
TRBJ1-2 | TRBV6-6 | NA | 13 | many | TGTGCCAGCAGTTACGACCTTAACTATGGCTACACCTTC | CASSYDLNYGYTF
TRBJ2-7 | TRBV7-2 | NA | 13 | NA | TGTGCCAGCAGCTTTATGCGGGTCTACGAGCAGTACTTC | CASSFMRVYEQYF
TRBJ1-1 | TRBV6-2/TRBV6-3 | NA | 13 | NA | TGTGCCAGCAGATCGACAGAAAACACTGAAGCTTTCTTT | CASRSTENTEAFF
TRBJ2-3 | TRBV11-2 | NA | 13 | many | TGTGCCAGCAGCAAGCTGGGCACAGATACGCAGTATTTT | CASSKLGTDTQYF
TRBJ1-3 | TRBV12-3/TRBV12-4 | TRBD1 | 12 | few | TGTGCCAGCAGATCAGGGGGGGACACCATATATTTT | CASRSGGDTIYF
TRBJ2-5 | TRBV29-1 | TRBD2 | 15 | many | TGCAGCGTCCAGGAGTCGGGAGGCGAACAAGAGACCCAGTACTTC | CSVQESGGEQETQYF
TRBJ1-4 | TRBV7-8 | NA | 16 | NA | TGTGCCAGCAGCTTAGCGATCGGACAGCAAAATGAAAAACTGTTTTTT | CASSLAIGQQNEKLFF
TRBJ2-1 | TRBV12-3/TRBV12-4 | TRBD2 | 13 | many | TGTGCCAGCAGAACTAGCGGGTCTAAAGAGCAGTTCTTC | CASRTSGSKEQFF
TRBJ2-1 | TRBV6-2/TRBV6-3 | TRBD2 | 17 | few | TGTGCCAGCAGTCCCTTGACTAGCGGGAGGCCCCACAATGAGCAGTTCTTC | CASSPLTSGRPHNEQFF
TRBJ2-1 | TRBV6-5 | NA | 15 | few | TGTGCCAGCAGTTACTCGAGGGCTTTCTACAATGAGCAGTTCTTC | CASSYSRAFYNEQFF
TRBJ1-3 | TRBV2 | TRBD1 | 15 | many | TGTGCCAGTCCGCAGGGGGAAGGCTCTGGAAACACCATATATTTT | CASPQGEGSGNTIYF
TRBJ2-7 | TRBV27 | NA | 13 | many | TGTGCCAGCAGTTTCCGGGCGGGGGCCGAGCAGTACTTC | CASSFRAGAEQYF
TRBJ2-7 | TRBV7-4 | NA | 15 | NA | TGTGCCAGCAGCTTAGGGGGATCCAGCTCCTACGAGCAGTACTTC | CASSLGGSSSYEQYF
TRBJ2-3 | TRBV7-8 | NA | 14 | many | TGTGCCAGCAGATCCCTAGAGGGGGACGGAACGCAGTATTTT | CASRSLEGDGTQYF
TRBJ2-7 | TRBV20-1 | TRBD2 | 13 | many | TGCAGTGCTAGAGGCGGGAGGGCCTACGAGCAGTACTTC | CSARGGRAYEQYF
TRBJ2-5 | TRBV6-1 | NA | 14 | few | TGTGCCAGCAGTGATGCGGAGGGCGGAGAGACCCAGTACTTC | CASSDAEGGETQYF
TRBJ2-1 | TRBV30 | TRBD2 | 13 | NA | TGTGCCTTTAGCGGGAGGGTATTTGGCGAGCAGTTCTTC | CAFSGRVFGEQFF
TRBJ2-5 | TRBV7-2 | NA | 16 | many | TGTGCCAGCAGCTTATGGGCTAGTGGGGGTTCGGAGACCCAGTACTTC | CASSLWASGGSETQYF
TRBJ2-5 | TRBV7-2 | NA | 14 | NA | TGTGCCAGCAGCTTACCACTAGGGGAAGAGACCCAGTACTTC | CASSLPLGEETQYF
TRBJ2-1 | TRBV11-2 | TRBD2 | 21 | many | TGTGCCAGCAGCTCCCCGAGGGGGGGACTAGCGGGAGGTCAGATAACATATGAGCAGTTCTTC | CASSSPRGGLAGGQITYEQFF
TRBJ1-4 | TRBV12-3/TRBV12-4 | NA | 15 | many | TGTGCCAGCAGTACTCTACAGGGTGCTAATGAAAAACTGTTTTTT | CASSTLQGANEKLFF
TRBJ1-1 | TRBV6-2/TRBV6-3 | NA | 14 | few | TGTGCCAGCAGTTACGCGCGGTCGGACATTGAAGCTTTCTTT | CASSYARSDIEAFF
TRBJ2-1 | TRBV27 | TRBD2 | 16 | many | TGTGCCAGCAGTACTACTAGCGGGAGGGCCCTCAATGAGCAGTTCTTC | CASSTTSGRALNEQFF
TRBJ1-2 | TRBV2 | TRBD1 | 17 | many | TGTGCCAGCAAAACGGGGACAGGTGGGACGTCTAACTATGGCTACACCTTC | CASKTGTGGTSNYGYTF
TRBJ1-1 | TRBV20-1 | NA | 15 | few | TGCAGTGCTACTTACAATGGACCGCTGAACACTGAAGCTTTCTTT | CSATYNGPLNTEAFF
TRBJ1-5 | TRBV28 | TRBD1 | 19 | many | TGTGCCAGCCGTAGGCCCCAGGGGGCATTCATGGGAGGCAATCAGCCCCAGCATTTT | CASRRPQGAFMGGNQPQHF
TRBJ1-5 | TRBV2 | NA | 14 | many | TGTGCCAGCAGTGGGGAAGGCTACAATCAGCCCCAGCATTTT | CASSGEGYNQPQHF
TRBJ2-3 | TRBV19 | NA | 12 | few | TGTGCCAGTAGTATCACATGGGATACGCAGTATTTT | CASSITWDTQYF
TRBJ2-5 | TRBV11-2 | TRBD2 | 15 | NA | TGTGCCAGCAGCTTAAATAGCGGGATGGTGGAGACCCAGTACTTC | CASSLNSGMVETQYF
TRBJ1-2 | TRBV11-2 | NA | 14 | few | TGTGCCAGCAGCTTAGGTACCGGGACTCGGGGCTACACCTTC | CASSLGTGTRGYTF
TRBJ2-3 | TRBV20-1 | NA | 12 | many | TGCAGTGCTAGACAAAGCACAGATACGCAGTATTTT | CSARQSTDTQYF
TRBJ2-7 | TRBV19 | NA | 14 | many | TGTGCCAGTAGTTATCGGACTAAGCCGGCCGAGCAGTACTTC | CASSYRTKPAEQYF
TRBJ2-1 | TRBV24-1 | TRBD2 | 17 | NA | TGTGCCACCGGTGCCCTTGGGGGACTAGCGGGAGCCAATGAGCAGTTCTTC | CATGALGGLAGANEQFF
TRBJ2-3 | TRBV29-1 | NA | 14 | many | TGCAGCGCTCCACTCCTTACTAGCACAGATACGCAGTATTTT | CSAPLLTSTDTQYF
TRBJ2-7 | TRBV12-3/TRBV12-4 | NA | 14 | many | TGTGCCAGCAGTTTGACTACGGGGTCCTACGAGCAGTACTTC | CASSLTTGSYEQYF
TRBJ1-1 | TRBV20-1 | NA | 15 | many | TGCAGTGCTAGAGATTGGGGGAGGGAGAACACTGAAGCTTTCTTT | CSARDWGRENTEAFF
TRBJ2-6 | TRBV2 | NA | 21 | NA | TGTGCCAGCAGTGAACCTCGGACAGTCCCTATGTCCTCCTCTGGGGCCAACGTCCTGACTTTC | CASSEPRTVPMSSSGANVLTF
TRBJ1-1 | TRBV2 | NA | 13 | NA | TGTGCCAGCGAACAGGACATGAACACTGAAGCTTTCTTT | CASEQDMNTEAFF
TRBJ2-5 | TRBV6-5 | TRBD1 | 15 | many | TGTGCCAGCAGTTACTCGGGCAGGGGGCTAGAGACCCAGTACTTC | CASSYSGRGLETQYF